This TCR beta chain is drawn from a study of T cell repertoires in cytomegalovirus infection. TCRdb called the reads again in MiXCR, with one record for every CDR3 protein. The sample lists roughly 500,000 distinct CDR3 sequences, about 10% occurring once. This clonotype was counted many times. Its specificity is not known. Regarding the study as a whole: Frequencies of public TCR beta families were cumulated, and this identified carriers of CMV plus the relevant HLA.

The CDR3 extends over 12 amino acids. The V and J ends lost 5 bases and 8 bases, in that order; junction bases with no gene match: 4. Sequencing used PBMCs. The chain combines TRBV12-3 or TRBV12-4 with TRBJ1-2, with 8 nucleotides matching TRBD1. This TCR was recovered from a human donor in good health (CMV status not recorded). Some clones in this sample may be carry-over from other donors' samples. For the CDR3, the DNA is TGTGCCAGCAGTCAGACAGGGGACGGCTACACCTTC. It translates to CASSQTGDGYTF.